The rows below give T cell receptor beta chains drawn from one sample of a study of T cells after yellow fever vaccination. From the 5' RACE reads, TCRdb called clonotypes with MiXCR, one entry per CDR3 protein. The sample includes just under 85,000 distinct CDR3 sequences, less than 15% of them seen just once. Specimen: CD8+ T cells not binding an NS4B(214-222) dextramer, sorted from PBMCs, collected less than 25 days after the first yellow fever vaccination. The source is a man between 18 and 29 years old who received the YFV17D yellow fever vaccine. The CDR3 runs from the conserved cysteine through the conserved F or W. A D gene is named only where the DNA matches it firmly. The size of a clone is reported for some rows only, either as once, few or many, or as a class for expanded clones.

NA | TRBJ2-5 | TRBV7-2 | few | TGTGCCAGCTCCTTCGGGGGGCATCAGTACCAAGAGACCCAGTACTTC | CASSFGGHQYQETQYF
TRBD1 | TRBJ2-1 | TRBV27 | many | TGTGCCAGCAGTTTCTTGGCGACAGGGTATAGGAATGAGCAGTTCTTC | CASSFLATGYRNEQFF
NA | TRBJ1-2 | TRBV29-1 | NA | TGCAGCGCCCAGGGGACTTATGGCTACACCTTC | CSAQGTYGYTF
TRBD2 | TRBJ2-4 | TRBV28 | NA | TGTGCCAGCAGTTTGGTGGCTAGCGGAAGCCAAAACATTCAGTACTTC | CASSLVASGSQNIQYF
NA | TRBJ2-3 | TRBV12-3/TRBV12-4 | few | TGTGCCAGCAGTTTAATTCCGGGGGACGCAGATACGCAGTATTTT | CASSLIPGDADTQYF
NA | TRBJ2-1 | TRBV12-3/TRBV12-4 | few | TGTGCCAGCAGTTGGACTTCCTACAATGAGCAGTTCTTC | CASSWTSYNEQFF
NA | TRBJ2-1 | TRBV19 | NA | TGTGCCAGTAGTGGGTCCCCAGGGCCGTCCTACAATGAGCAGTTCTTC | CASSGSPGPSYNEQFF
NA | TRBJ1-1 | TRBV11-2 | NA | TGTGCCAGCAGCTTGGCAGGGTTCGTGAACACTGAAGCTTTCTTT | CASSLAGFVNTEAFF
TRBD1 | TRBJ2-3 | TRBV10-3 | few | TGTGCCATCAGTGACTTCCGGGACAGAAGAAGCACAGATACGCAGTATTTT | CAISDFRDRRSTDTQYF
NA | TRBJ2-5 | TRBV7-9 | few | TGTGCCAGCAGCTTAGGCCTAACTAGGGGGGAGACCCAGTACTTC | CASSLGLTRGETQYF
NA | TRBJ2-3 | TRBV6-2/TRBV6-3 | few | TGTGCCAGCAGGCCTAGACTAGACCCAGATACGCAGTATTTT | CASRPRLDPDTQYF
NA | TRBJ2-2 | TRBV6-1 | NA | TGTGCCAGCACCTATAGTCCAGGGTACACCGGGGAGCTGTTTTTT | CASTYSPGYTGELFF
NA | TRBJ2-4 | TRBV12-3/TRBV12-4 | few | TGTGCCAGCAGTTGGTCGCCCGAGAACATTCAGTACTTC | CASSWSPENIQYF
NA | TRBJ2-2 | TRBV4-2 | medium-sized | TGTGCCAGCAGCCAAGAGGGGGACCCCTCCACCGGGGAGCTGTTTTTT | CASSQEGDPSTGELFF
NA | TRBJ1-1 | TRBV4-1 | many | TGCGCCAGCAGCCAGGGCACTGAAGCTTTCTTT | CASSQGTEAFF
TRBD2 | TRBJ2-3 | TRBV12-3/TRBV12-4 | many | TGTGCCAGCAGTTTAGCCACTAGCGGGAAGGATACGCAGTATTTT | CASSLATSGKDTQYF
TRBD2 | TRBJ2-1 | TRBV6-5 | few | TGTGCCAGCAGTTACGGCCCTGAGCCGGGACTAGATCACAATGAGCAGTTCTTC | CASSYGPEPGLDHNEQFF
NA | TRBJ2-1 | TRBV11-2 | NA | TGTGCCGGCAGCTTATATCTAACGGGGCCTTCCTCCTACAATGAGCAGTTCTTC | CAGSLYLTGPSSYNEQFF
TRBD1 | TRBJ1-5 | TRBV5-1 | NA | TGCGCCAGCAGCATAGGACAGGGAGATCAGCCCCAGCATTTT | CASSIGQGDQPQHF
TRBD2 | TRBJ2-3 | TRBV7-6 | NA | TGTGCCAGCAGCCCCCGGGGAGCGGGGGGGCTAGCAGATACGCAGTATTTT | CASSPRGAGGLADTQYF
NA | TRBJ2-7 | TRBV4-1 | NA | TGCGCCAGCAGCCAAGTCGGGGGCGAGCAGTACTTC | CASSQVGGEQYF
TRBD2 | TRBJ2-2 | TRBV12-3/TRBV12-4 | NA | TGTGCCAGCACCGGGACTAGCGGGAAGAACACCGGGGAGCTGTTTTTT | CASTGTSGKNTGELFF
NA | TRBJ1-2 | TRBV29-1 | few | TGCAGCGTTGAATCGCCCGAGGCAGGGCGTTACTATGGCTACACCTTC | CSVESPEAGRYYGYTF
NA | TRBJ2-2 | TRBV7-8 | many | TGTGCCAGCAGCTTAGGGGGGACCCGAGCGGGGGAGCTGTTTTTT | CASSLGGTRAGELFF
TRBD2 | TRBJ2-1 | TRBV20-1 | NA | TGCAGTGCCTCTAGCGGGGGTCACAATGAGCAGTTCTTC | CSASSGGHNEQFF
TRBD1 | TRBJ1-5 | TRBV4-1 | many | TGCGCCAGCAGCCAACATACAGGGGGCGGCCAGCCCCAGCATTTT | CASSQHTGGGQPQHF
NA | TRBJ1-5 | TRBV25-1 | NA | TGTGCCAGCGGGGAGAGTGGGCCCCAGCATTTT | CASGESGPQHF
NA | TRBJ2-1 | TRBV12-3/TRBV12-4 | NA | TGTGCCAGCAGTCTACTGTCTTGGGAGCAGTTCTTC | CASSLLSWEQFF
NA | TRBJ2-1 | TRBV5-1 | many | TGCGCCAGCAGCTTGGTTCCGTCATGGAGCTCCTACAATGAGCAGTTCTTC | CASSLVPSWSSYNEQFF
TRBD1 | TRBJ2-3 | TRBV9 | NA | TGTGCCAGCAGCTCAAGTCCGGGACAGGGGGTAACAGATACGCAGTATTTT | CASSSSPGQGVTDTQYF
TRBD2 | TRBJ2-7 | TRBV20-1 | NA | TGCACTGCTAGAGTGAGACCGGGACTAGCGGGTCTGAGCTCCTACGAGCAGTACTTC | CTARVRPGLAGLSSYEQYF
TRBD2 | TRBJ2-2 | TRBV7-6 | NA | TGTGCCAGCAGCTTATCCGCGGGGGGGCTTATCGCCGGGGAGCTGTTTTTT | CASSLSAGGLIAGELFF
NA | TRBJ1-1 | TRBV13 | NA | TGTGCCAGCAGCTTCGGGGAAACCACTGAAGCTTTCTTT | CASSFGETTEAFF
NA | TRBJ2-3 | TRBV29-1 | few | TGCAGCGGTAGGGGGACCTGGGGCACAGATACGCAGTATTTT | CSGRGTWGTDTQYF
NA | TRBJ2-2 | TRBV20-1 | few | TGCAGTGCTAGAGGTTTCGATAACACCGGGGAGCTGTTTTTT | CSARGFDNTGELFF
NA | TRBJ2-7 | TRBV27 | NA | TGTGCCAGCAGTTCCACCGGGACCACCCAGGGGGAGCAGTACTTC | CASSSTGTTQGEQYF
TRBD1 | TRBJ2-2 | TRBV4-1 | few | TGCGCCAGCTCCACGGACAGGGTGTACACCGGGGAGCTGTTTTTT | CASSTDRVYTGELFF
NA | TRBJ1-1 | TRBV28 | NA | TGTGCCAGCCAGGCATTGGGGGACGATATTATGAACACTGAAGCTTTCTTT | CASQALGDDIMNTEAFF
TRBD2 | TRBJ2-1 | TRBV4-2 | many | TGTGCCAGCAGCCAAGACGGCGGGGGGGCCTACAATGAGCAGTTCTTC | CASSQDGGGAYNEQFF
NA | TRBJ2-1 | TRBV5-1 | NA | TGCGCCAGCAGCCCGGGGCGCTCGCCGGGCAATGAGCAGTTCTTC | CASSPGRSPGNEQFF
NA | TRBJ1-5 | TRBV15 | few | TGTGCCACCAGCAGAGATACCGTCAATCAGCCCCAGCATTTT | CATSRDTVNQPQHF
NA | TRBJ1-1 | TRBV4-1 | few | TGCGCCAGCAGCCACCGGGGGGGGATCACTGAAGCTTTCTTT | CASSHRGGITEAFF